Below, 30 T cell receptor beta chains from the same sample are listed, as sequenced in a study of cytomegalovirus exposure and HLA in healthy donors. The PCR used 60 Vbeta and 13 Jbeta primers. Generated by immunoSEQ multiplex PCR, the TCRdb table keeps only in-frame clones and is missing some. The sample's table shows over 20,000 clones. The source material was PBMCs. All receptors come from a man between 60 and 70 years old in good health and CMV-seropositive.

V gene TRBV7-9 combines with J gene TRBJ1-2, with TRBD1 identical over 9 bases. Trimming took 0 bases from V and 7 from J; bases not matched to a gene: 9. The germline CDR1 and CDR2 sequences are SEHNR and FQNEAQ (reference sequence). This CDR3 comprises 16 residues. As DNA, the CDR3 is TGTGCCAGCAGCTTAGCAGGGGACAGGGCGAATTCTGGCTACACCTTC. Its translation is CASSLAGDRANSGYTF.

This chain uses TRBV7-9 with TRBJ1-5; TRBD1 is a possible D gene (6 bases). In germline, CDR1 is SEHNR, CDR2 FQNEAQ (reference sequence). Trimming removed 5 bases at V and 2 bases at J, with 13 bases between. The CDR3 runs to 15 residues. The CDR3 DNA reads TGTGCCAGCAGCCACGACAGGACGCGCAATCAGCCCCAGCATTTT. Protein product: CASSHDRTRNQPQHF.

The chain joins TRBV6-4 to TRBJ1-1, with 10 bases matching TRBD1. The CDR3 contains 14 residues. J gave up 5 bases and V 7 bases, and 7 bases lay outside the gene matches. Germline CDR1 and CDR2: MRHNA and SNTAGT. The DNA of the CDR3 is TGTGCCAGCACTAGGACAGGGGGAGCGACTGAAGCTTTCTTT. It yields the protein CASTRTGGATEAFF.

J is TRBJ1-1 and V is TRBV18; D call uncertain. Germline-derived CDR1 and CDR2 are KGHSH and LQKENI. The CDR3 contains 13 residues. The V and J ends lost 5 bases and 7 bases respectively, with 14 bases between them. This CDR3 reads CASSSQDRLEAFF. The CDR3, as DNA: TGTGCCAGCTCATCTCAGGATAGGCTTGAAGCTTTCTTT.

This rearrangement joins TRBV6-5 to TRBJ1-1; no reliable D call. This CDR3 is built from 13 residues. CDR1 and CDR2 (germline): MNHEY, SVGAGI. Trimming took 0 bases from V and 4 from J, leaving 6 bases between them. In nucleotides, the CDR3 is TGTGCCAGCAGTTACTCTTCTGTCACTGAAGCTTTCTTT. Translated, it gives CASSYSSVTEAFF.

This chain connects TRBV28 to TRBJ2-1, with 9 bases matching TRBD2. Germline trimming cut 7 bases from V and 6 bases from J; bases unmatched to any gene: 7. Germline V gene lookup returns CDR1 MDHEN and CDR2 SYDVKM. This CDR3 spans 14 amino acids. The CDR3 DNA follows: TGTGCCAGCACCACAGCGGGGGGATTCAATGAGCAGTTCTTC. Protein sequence: CASTTAGGFNEQFF.

The V call is TRBV2, the J call TRBJ2-1; D perhaps matches TRBD2 (6 bases). CDR3 length equals 14 residues. Germline-derived CDR1 and CDR2 are SNHLY and FYNNEI. Trimming removed 7 bases at V and 7 bases at J, with 17 bases between. The DNA for the CDR3 is TGTGCCAGCATTGGGGGGAGCTGGGGAAATGAGCAGTTCTTC. Translating it yields CASIGGSWGNEQFF. The full variable domain, with the rest looked up from reference TRBV2 and TRBJ2-1, is EPEVTQTPSHQVTQMGQEVILRCVPISNHLYFYWYRQILGQKVEFLVSFYNNEISEKSEIFDDQFSVERPDGSNFTLKIRSTKLEDSAMYFCASIGGSWGNEQFFGPGTRLTVL.

The chain couples TRBV10-3 to TRBJ1-3, with D uncertain. The V end lost 10 bases, the J end lost 4 bases, and 20 bases lay between the germline ends. CDR3 length: 15 amino acids. Looked up from germline, CDR1 is ENHRY and CDR2 is SYGVKD. The CDR3 DNA sequence: TGTGCCAACGGAAACGGACTCGAGGCCGGAAACACCATATATTTT. Translating it yields CANGNGLEAGNTIYF.

CDR3 coding DNA: TGCGCCAGCAGCCCCGGGTGGGTCTCAAACTATGGCTACACCTTC. It yields the protein CASSPGWVSNYGYTF. The V call is TRBV5-1, the J call TRBJ1-2, with unresolved D. Trimming pared 4 bases from V and 2 bases from J, leaving 15 bases between. The CDR3 has 15 residues. Germline CDR1 reads SGHRS; CDR2 reads YFSETQ.

The V and J genes are TRBV7-2 and TRBJ1-1; the D is unclear. There are 15 residues in the CDR3. V was cut by 2 bases and J by 5 bases, with 15 bases left in between. Germline V gene data show CDR1 as SGHTA and CDR2 as FQGNSA. The CDR3 sequence: CASSLQKAGVTEAFF. CDR3 nucleotide sequence: TGTGCCAGCAGCTTACAAAAAGCCGGAGTAACTGAAGCTTTCTTT.

The chain links TRBV5-1 to TRBJ2-2; TRBD1 is a possible D gene (6 bases). The germline V gene has CDR1 SGHRS and CDR2 YFSETQ. V lost 4 bases, J lost 4 bases, and 17 bases lay in between. The CDR3 consists of 16 residues. CDR3: CASSLGTTPLTGELFF. The CDR3 DNA is TGCGCCAGCAGCCTGGGGACAACGCCTCTCACCGGGGAGCTGTTTTTT.

This chain links TRBV19 with TRBJ2-6, with a possible D match to TRBD1 (5 bases). Germline-derived CDR1 and CDR2 are LNHDA and SQIVND (reference sequence). CDR3 length: 18 amino acids. V lost 1 base and J lost 0, with 13 bases in between. The DNA for the CDR3 is TGTGCCAGTAGTATAGTAAGGGGCCTCAGCTCTGGGGCCAACGTCCTGACTTTC. It specifies CASSIVRGLSSGANVLTF.

The chain has TRBV30 and TRBJ2-7; 14 bases are a match to TRBD2. CDR3 length equals 16 residues. J was trimmed by 6 bases and V by 3 bases; bases with no gene match: 10. Looked up from germline, CDR1 is GTSNPN and CDR2 is SVGIG (reference sequence). CDR3 sequence: CAWSPTGTSGSGEQYF. The CDR3 region has the DNA TGTGCCTGGAGCCCAACCGGGACTAGCGGGAGTGGCGAGCAGTACTTC. Supplemented by reference TRBV30 and TRBJ2-7, the full variable domain reads SQTIHQWPATLVQPVGSPLSLECTVEGTSNPNLYWYRQAAGRGLQLLFYSVGIGQISSEVPQNLSASRPQDRQFILSSKKLLLSDSGFYLCAWSPTGTSGSGEQYFGPGTRLTVT.

The chain uses TRBV2 and TRBJ1-5; 8 bases align to TRBD1. This CDR3 is 16 amino acids long. Looked up from germline, CDR1 is SNHLY and CDR2 is FYNNEI. V gave up 5 bases and J gave up 1 base; unmatched junction bases: 7. The CDR3 is CASSQGQEGSNQPQHF. DNA of the CDR3: TGTGCCAGCAGTCAGGGACAGGAGGGGAGCAATCAGCCCCAGCATTTT. Combining the CDR3 with reference TRBV2 and TRBJ1-5 gives the whole variable domain EPEVTQTPSHQVTQMGQEVILRCVPISNHLYFYWYRQILGQKVEFLVSFYNNEISEKSEIFDDQFSVERPDGSNFTLKIRSTKLEDSAMYFCASSQGQEGSNQPQHFGDGTRLSIL.

This rearrangement joins TRBV10-3 to TRBJ2-3, with a tentative D call TRBD1 (5 bases). Germline V CDR1 and CDR2: ENHRY, SYGVKD. V was pared by 3 bases and J by 3 bases, with 10 bases between. The CDR3 runs to 14 residues. The CDR3, as DNA: TGTGCCATCAGTGACCCCGACAGAACAGATACGCAGTATTTT. It translates to CAISDPDRTDTQYF.

The chain links TRBV4-1 to TRBJ1-2, with D hard to call. V was clipped by 2 bases and J by 0 bases, with 7 bases between them. CDR3 length: 14 amino acids. CDR1 and CDR2 from the germline V gene are MGHRA and YSYEKL. CDR3: CASSQQRANYGYTF. The CDR3 coding sequence is TGCGCCAGCAGCCAACAGCGGGCTAACTATGGCTACACCTTC.

The rearrangement joins TRBV7-2 to TRBJ2-5; 9 bases map to TRBD2. CDR1 SGHTA and CDR2 FQGNSA come from the germline V gene. The CDR3 is 15 amino acids. Trimming cost V 2 bases and J 3 bases; bases outside gene matches: 4. This CDR3 reads CASSLTPSGEETQYF. DNA for the CDR3: TGTGCCAGCAGCTTAACACCTAGCGGGGAAGAGACCCAGTACTTC.

This chain joins TRBV5-4 and TRBJ1-4; no definite D call. Germline CDR1 and CDR2: SGHNT and YYREEE (reference sequence). The CDR3 is 14 residues long. The V end lost 1 base, the J end lost 11 bases, and 15 bases lay between the germline ends. The CDR3 loop is CASSLYGQGPKLFF. Written as DNA, the CDR3 is TGTGCCAGCAGCTTGTATGGGCAAGGCCCCAAACTGTTTTTT.

The V and J genes are TRBV19 and TRBJ2-7; perhaps TRBD1 as D (5 bases). V lost 6 bases, J lost 5 bases, and 20 bases lay in between. This CDR3 has 15 amino acids. CDR1 is LNHDA and CDR2 is SQIVND in the germline V gene (reference sequence). DNA for the CDR3: TGTGCCAGTAGCAGTCGCCCACTCCAGGGTCACGAGCAGTACTTC. Translating gives CASSSRPLQGHEQYF.

The CDR3 DNA sequence: TGTGCCTGGAGTGTAAGGACTAGCGGGAGGAAGGAATATTTT. Its protein is CAWSVRTSGRKEYF. The chain employs TRBV30 and TRBJ2-3; 14 bases map to TRBD2. CDR1 and CDR2 (germline): GTSNPN, SVGIG (reference sequence). V gave up 0 bases and J gave up 15 bases; unmatched junction bases: 8. The CDR3 loop spans 14 amino acids. Using reference TRBV30 and TRBJ2-3 for the parts outside the CDR3, the full variable domain is SQTIHQWPATLVQPVGSPLSLECTVEGTSNPNLYWYRQAAGRGLQLLFYSVGIGQISSEVPQNLSASRPQDRQFILSSKKLLLSDSGFYLCAWSVRTSGRKEYFGPGTRLTVL.

This rearrangement joins TRBV18 to TRBJ2-7; TRBD2 agrees at 8 bases. The CDR3 contains 15 residues. Per germline, CDR1 KGHSH and CDR2 LQKENI. V lost 6 bases to trimming and J lost 2 bases; unmatched junction nucleotides: 9. CDR3 nucleotide sequence: TGTGCCAGCTCCCCCGGGGGGGGAGTCCCCTACGAGCAGTACTTC. It yields the protein CASSPGGGVPYEQYF.

The chain is built from TRBV30 and TRBJ2-5; 9 nucleotides agree with TRBD1. The J call is uncertain, as TRBJ2-7 better fits the DNA end. Germline V gene lookup returns CDR1 GTSNPN and CDR2 SVGIG (reference sequence). The CDR3 totals 14 residues. The CDR3 bases are TGTGCCTGGAGTGGGACAGGGGACTTGGGCGAGCAGTACTTC. The encoded protein is CAWSGTGDLGEQYF.

The genes are TRBV27 and TRBJ1-2; TRBD1 agrees at 8 bases. CDR1 and CDR2 from the germline V gene are MNHEY and SMNVEV (reference sequence). Trimming removed 2 bases from V and 8 bases from J; junction bases left unmatched: 7. The CDR3 runs to 14 residues. The DNA for the CDR3 is TGTGCCAGCAGTTTACGGCAGGGGGCTAGGGGCTACACCTTC. Protein product: CASSLRQGARGYTF.

J is TRBJ2-3 and V is TRBV19; 8 bases align to TRBD2. The V gene end was trimmed by 4 bases and the J gene end by 3 bases; junction bases not matched to a gene: 6. Germline V lookup: CDR1 LNHDA, CDR2 SQIVND (reference sequence). The CDR3 runs to 15 residues. The CDR3 DNA follows: TGTGCCAGTAGTACAGGACTAGCTGGGACAGATACGCAGTATTTT. This sequence encodes CASSTGLAGTDTQYF.

V and J are TRBV5-1 and TRBJ2-2; the D is unclear. The CDR3 is 12 amino acids. Germline values: CDR1 SGHRS, CDR2 YFSETQ. Trimming left V 1 base short and J 6 bases short, with 4 bases between. CDR3 DNA: TGCGCCAGCAGCTTGCTCCCCGGGGAGCTGTTTTTT. Its protein product is CASSLLPGELFF.

As concerns this clone: Other DNA sequences within the sample encode an identical CDR3. The chain couples TRBV18 to TRBJ1-5, with no clear D. Germline loops: CDR1 KGHSH, CDR2 LQKENI. The CDR3 has 14 amino acids. Trimming took 4 bases from V and 3 from J, leaving 10 bases between them. The CDR3 coding sequence is TGTGCCAGCTCACTGACGGGGAACAATCAGCCCCAGCATTTT. Protein sequence: CASSLTGNNQPQHF.

The J gene is TRBJ1-2, the V gene TRBV6-1; 10 positions agree with TRBD1. The V gene end was trimmed by 7 bases and the J gene end by 5 bases; junction bases not matched to a gene: 10. Per germline, CDR1 MNHNS and CDR2 SASEGT. CDR3 length: 15 amino acids. As DNA, the CDR3 is TGTGCCAGCAAGGCAGACAGGGGGCGGGAGTATGGCTACACCTTC. It codes for CASKADRGREYGYTF.

The chain uses TRBV9 and TRBJ1-1; D gene unclear. CDR1 and CDR2 (germline): SGDLS, YYNGEE. Trimming removed 0 bases at V and 0 bases at J, with 6 bases between. The CDR3 extends over 14 amino acids. The CDR3 is CASSVGRLNTEAFF. The CDR3 bases are TGTGCCAGCAGCGTAGGGCGGTTGAACACTGAAGCTTTCTTT.

This chain joins TRBV5-4 and TRBJ2-5; 14 nucleotides agree with TRBD2. CDR3 length equals 17 residues. From germline, CDR1 is SGHNT and CDR2 YYREEE (reference sequence). J gave up 4 bases and V 4 bases, and 9 bases lay outside the gene matches. This chain's CDR3 is CASSPSTSGRGRETQYF. The CDR3 DNA is TGTGCCAGCAGCCCCTCGACTAGCGGGAGGGGGAGAGAGACCCAGTACTTC.

V gene TRBV4-1 combines with J gene TRBJ2-7; a possible D gene is TRBD1 (6 bases). V lost 4 bases to trimming and J lost 4 bases, with 14 bases between them. This CDR3 has 14 amino acids. Germline CDR1 reads MGHRA; CDR2 reads YSYEKL. The CDR3 nucleotides read TGCGCCAGCAGCCTCACCGGGACAAAATACGAGCAGTACTTC. It translates to CASSLTGTKYEQYF.